Listed below are T cell receptor beta chains from one sample, sequenced in a study of blood T cell repertoires in COVID-19. The data were produced by immunoSEQ multiplex PCR, yet TCRdb's version contains in-frame clones alone and is incomplete. The data show tens of thousands of clones, less than 80% seen once. Material for sequencing was peripheral blood. The origin of the receptors is a human donor in a cohort sampled during active COVID-19. Both conserved end residues are part of each CDR3. The D gene is left open where the match is weak. The listing skips clone size in some rows; elsewhere it reads once, few, many or a size class.

j_call d_call cdr3_length clone_size v_call cdr3_nt cdr3_aa
TRBJ2-1 NA 12 many TRBV4-1 TGCGCCAGCAGCCAAAACGGCAATGAGCAGTTCTTC CASSQNGNEQFF
TRBJ2-3 TRBD2 17 NA TRBV4-1 TGCGCCAGCAGCCATCTCATGCCTAGCGGGAGCCCAGATACGCAGTATTTT CASSHLMPSGSPDTQYF
TRBJ1-2 NA 15 NA TRBV5-5 TGTGCCAGCAGCTTGGCGGTACAGGAATTTTATGGCTACACCTTC CASSLAVQEFYGYTF
TRBJ1-5 TRBD1 14 few TRBV14 TGTGCCAGCAGGACAGGGGACAGGGATCAGCCCCAGCATTTT CASRTGDRDQPQHF
TRBJ2-5 NA 15 NA TRBV4-1 TGCGCCAGCAGCCAAGCAAGCAATAGCCGGGAGACCCAGTACTTC CASSQASNSRETQYF
TRBJ2-1 TRBD2 15 once TRBV4-2 TGTGCCAGCACCCGCCTAGCGGGAGGGGGCAATGAGCAGTTCTTC CASTRLAGGGNEQFF
TRBJ2-3 NA 15 NA TRBV30 TGTGCCTGGAGTGTACTACCAGATTCGGCAGATACGCAGTATTTT CAWSVLPDSADTQYF
TRBJ2-7 TRBD1 13 few TRBV6-6 TGTGCCAGCGGGACAGGGGAGTCCTACGAGCAGTACTTC CASGTGESYEQYF
TRBJ2-1 NA 17 NA TRBV30 TGTGCCTGGAGTGTTGGGGGGGGCAGGAGCTCCTACAATGAGCAGTTCTTC CAWSVGGGRSSYNEQFF
TRBJ1-1 NA 15 NA TRBV6-5 TGTGCCAGCCTATTCGGCGGGGGAGGGAACACTGAAGCTTTCTTT CASLFGGGGNTEAFF
TRBJ2-5 NA 14 NA TRBV7-9 TGTGCCAGCAGCTTAGCCAGGGCTCAAGAGACCCAGTACTTC CASSLARAQETQYF
TRBJ2-2 TRBD2 15 few TRBV5-6 TGTGCCAGCAGCTTAACTAGCGGGTACACCGGGGAGCTGTTTTTT CASSLTSGYTGELFF
TRBJ2-3 TRBD2 17 NA TRBV19 TGTGCCAGTAGTATTGGGCTAGCGGGAGGCCGGGGAGATACGCAGTATTTT CASSIGLAGGRGDTQYF
TRBJ1-4 NA 14 NA TRBV30 TGTGCCTGGAGTGGACAGGCGATTAATGAAAAACTGTTTTTT CAWSGQAINEKLFF
TRBJ2-7 NA 14 NA TRBV19 TGTGCCAGTAGTATGATTCTGGGCCCCTACGAGCAGTACTTC CASSMILGPYEQYF
TRBJ2-3 NA 18 NA TRBV21-1 TGTGCCAGCAGCACCCCTGACTCGGCCTCTGCCGTCACAGATACGCAGTATTTT CASSTPDSASAVTDTQYF
TRBJ2-5 TRBD2 17 NA TRBV6-1 TGTGCCAGCAGTGAAGAACTAGCGGGAGGGCTTCAAGAGACCCAGTACTTC CASSEELAGGLQETQYF
TRBJ2-2 TRBD1 15 NA TRBV19 TGTGCCAGTAATGCAGGGGGCTTTAACACCGGGGAGCTGTTTTTT CASNAGGFNTGELFF
TRBJ1-2 TRBD1 13 NA TRBV28 TGTGCCAGCAGTTCCCGGACAGGGCTGGGCTACACCTTC CASSSRTGLGYTF
TRBJ2-3 NA 15 few TRBV7-7 TGTGCCAGCAGCGCGCAGGAAGCTAGCACAGATACGCAGTATTTT CASSAQEASTDTQYF
TRBJ2-6 NA 15 few TRBV4-3 TGCGCCAGCAGTCTTCGTATGTCCGGGGCCAACGTCCTGACTTTC CASSLRMSGANVLTF
TRBJ2-7 NA 12 NA TRBV24-1 TGTGCCACCAGTACAACGGGGTACGAGCAGTACTTC CATSTTGYEQYF
TRBJ1-2 NA 14 NA TRBV24-1 TGTGCCACCAGTGATTTGCACGGGGGATCGGGCTACACCTTC CATSDLHGGSGYTF
TRBJ1-6 TRBD1 14 NA TRBV2 TGTGCCAGCAGCGAACAGGGGAGAAATTCACCCCTCCACTTT CASSEQGRNSPLHF
TRBJ2-1 NA 16 NA TRBV11-1 TGTGCCAGCAGCCAGCAAAGAGGCGGACCGGGGGATGAGCAGTTCTTC CASSQQRGGPGDEQFF
TRBJ1-2 NA 14 NA TRBV5-1 TGCGCCAGCAGCTCTTCTTCAGGGAACTATGGCTACACCTTC CASSSSSGNYGYTF
TRBJ2-1 NA 14 NA TRBV5-1 TGCGCCAGCAGCTTGGGGACACTAAACAATGAGCAGTTCTTC CASSLGTLNNEQFF
TRBJ1-5 NA 15 NA TRBV5-1 TGCGCCAGCAGCAGCCCGAAGAATAGCAATCAGCCCCAGCATTTT CASSSPKNSNQPQHF
TRBJ2-7 NA 13 NA TRBV9 TGTGCCAGCAGCGTAGGGCCAGGGATCGAGCAGTACTTC CASSVGPGIEQYF
TRBJ2-1 NA 15 NA TRBV19 TGTGCCAGTAGTATAGGCCCCGGGGATAACAATGAGCAGTTCTTC CASSIGPGDNNEQFF
TRBJ2-1 TRBD2 14 NA TRBV5-4 TGTGCCAGCAGCTATGTGGGAGGGCTGGGTGAGCAGTTCTTC CASSYVGGLGEQFF
TRBJ2-1 TRBD2 15 NA TRBV19 TGTGCCAGTAGTTCTCAGACTAGCGGACTGAATGAGCAGTTCTTC CASSSQTSGLNEQFF
TRBJ1-5 NA 13 NA TRBV2 TGTGCCAGCAGGGGAGATAGCAATCAGCCCCAGCATTTT CASRGDSNQPQHF
TRBJ2-5 NA 15 NA TRBV28 TGTGCCAGCAGTTTCCTTAGGGGTGGGGTACAGACCCAGTACTTC CASSFLRGGVQTQYF
TRBJ2-1 NA 15 NA TRBV5-6 TGTGCCAGCAGCTTGGTGGCGGGCTCCTACAATGAGCAGTTCTTC CASSLVAGSYNEQFF
TRBJ2-7 NA 14 NA TRBV5-1 TGCGCCAGCACCCCAGCGAGTTCGGGATACGAGCAGTACTTC CASTPASSGYEQYF
TRBJ2-7 NA 13 NA TRBV7-9 TGTGCCAGCAGCTTAGCGGGGGGACTCCCTCCCTACTTC CASSLAGGLPPYF
TRBJ2-5 NA 14 once TRBV5-1 TGCGCCAGCAGCTTGGTGACAGGACAAGAGACCCAGTACTTC CASSLVTGQETQYF
TRBJ2-1 TRBD1 15 NA TRBV24-1 TGTGCCACCAGTGATCGGGGACAGAGCCCGCATGAGCAGTTCTTC CATSDRGQSPHEQFF
TRBJ2-5 NA 14 NA TRBV4-3 TGCGCCAGCAGCCAAGATAAGGAGGAAGAGACCCAGTACTTC CASSQDKEEETQYF
TRBJ2-1 NA 17 once TRBV19 TGTGCCAGTAGTCCCCAAATTATTGCGGGATTATACAATGAGCAGTTCTTC CASSPQIIAGLYNEQFF
TRBJ2-3 TRBD2 16 NA TRBV5-6 TGTGCCAGCAGCTTTTATGGTACTAGCGACACAGATACGCAGTATTTT CASSFYGTSDTDTQYF
TRBJ2-1 TRBD2 17 NA TRBV30 TGTGCCTGGAGAGCGAGAGGACTAGTTGCGTCCTACAATGAGCAGTTCTTC CAWRARGLVASYNEQFF
TRBJ2-3 TRBD1 16 NA TRBV9 TGTGCCAGCAGCCGAATCGGGACAGGGGGCGCAGATACGCAGTATTTT CASSRIGTGGADTQYF
TRBJ1-5 TRBD1 17 NA TRBV28 TGTGCCAGCAGTCCCTTAAGGGGGCCTCAGGGGAATCAGCCCCAGCATTTT CASSPLRGPQGNQPQHF
TRBJ1-1 TRBD1 14 NA TRBV19 TGTGCCAGTAGTAGGGACAGGCTGAACACTGAAGCTTTCTTT CASSRDRLNTEAFF
TRBJ1-5 NA 13 many TRBV5-6 TGTGCCAGCAACAACAGGGAGAGGCAGCCCCAGCATTTT CASNNRERQPQHF
TRBJ2-3 TRBD2 17 NA TRBV15 TGTGCCACCAGCATCACCTATGAAGCGGGACTGGCAGATACGCAGTATTTT CATSITYEAGLADTQYF
TRBJ1-6 NA 15 NA TRBV11-2 TGTGCCAGCAGCCCGGGCGGGAGATTTAATTCACCCCTCCACTTT CASSPGGRFNSPLHF
TRBJ2-7 TRBD2 16 NA TRBV4-1 TGCGCCAGCAGCCACCGGGAGGGTCTAGACCTGCCCGAGCAGTACTTC CASSHREGLDLPEQYF